What follows is one TCR beta chain and its context. Its antigen is unidentified. This entry is derived from a study of T cells in Graves' hyperthyroidism and ophthalmopathy. Study-wide findings and caveats: Onset of ophthalmopathy came a median roughly 6.9 months after the model predicted it.

RNA transcripts gave rise to amplified TCR beta CDR3 regions. HTBI primers were the set used in a first-round RT-PCR of the TCR CDR3. TCRdb itself ran the multiplex PCR reads through MiXCR, one entry per CDR3 protein. The table includes more than 550,000 distinct CDR3 sequences, 17% detected once. Graves' hyperthyroidism was deemed stable given no ophthalmopathy progression within 18 months. The hyperthyroidism patients had all been newly diagnosed, and their disease duration was under 2 months. Their ages ranged from 18 to 65 years. The CDR3 runs 13 residues. V lost 5 bases, J lost 6 bases, and 5 bases stayed unmatched.

The source of this sequence is a man over 45 with Graves' hyperthyroidism. The chain combines TRBV12-3 or TRBV12-4 with TRBJ2-7, with 9 bases that match TRBD2. The sequencing input was blood. CDR3 nucleotide sequence: TGTGCCAGCAGTCCGACTAGCGGACCCGAGCAGTACTTC. This encodes CASSPTSGPEQYF.